This is a list of T cell receptor beta chains from one sample in a study of blood T cells in healthy people across ages. A single record per CDR3 protein comes from TCRdb applying MiXCR to the 5' RACE reads. This table holds roughly 1 million distinct CDR3 sequences, 20% to 25% found once. Another study also made use of these data, one on T cells of mothers and their children.

The specimen was blood. Receptor source: a girl aged 2-10 years in good health. Both conserved end residues are part of each CDR3. Each record gives: J gene, V gene, CDR3 protein.

J gene: TRBJ1-5; V gene: TRBV4-1; CDR3 protein: CASSQLGRGEGQPQHF
J gene: TRBJ2-1; V gene: TRBV5-1; CDR3 protein: CASSLVRDGNEQFF
J gene: TRBJ2-4; V gene: TRBV2; CDR3 protein: CASSEELGYRQYIQYF
J gene: TRBJ2-3; V gene: TRBV20-1; CDR3 protein: CSARFRDSKGWDTQYF
J gene: TRBJ2-1; V gene: TRBV9; CDR3 protein: CASSPRSPSSYNEQFF
J gene: TRBJ2-5; V gene: TRBV5-1; CDR3 protein: CASSLASSGGLEETQYF
J gene: TRBJ2-5; V gene: TRBV29-1; CDR3 protein: CSVEPSEVEQETQYF
J gene: .; V gene: TRBV5-1; CDR3 protein: CASSFRAPAGALVNEQFF
J gene: TRBJ2-5; V gene: TRBV28; CDR3 protein: CASSLSGRGLQETQYF
J gene: .; V gene: TRBV9; CDR3 protein: CASSSGRSNEQFF
J gene: TRBJ1-6; V gene: TRBV5-1; CDR3 protein: CASSFGTNVVALHF
J gene: TRBJ2-5; V gene: TRBV9; CDR3 protein: CASSSGEPQETQYF
J gene: TRBJ2-5; V gene: TRBV20-1; CDR3 protein: CSAREGPQETQYF
J gene: TRBJ1-5; V gene: TRBV12-5; CDR3 protein: CASVPSGQFNQPKHF
J gene: TRBJ1-1; V gene: TRBV5-1; CDR3 protein: CASSYPGMNTEAFF
J gene: TRBJ2-2; V gene: TRBV4-3; CDR3 protein: CASSQDRDKFTGELFF
J gene: TRBJ1-3; V gene: TRBV9; CDR3 protein: CASRTDGNTIYF
J gene: .; V gene: TRBV29-1; CDR3 protein: CSARLGAHGQYF
J gene: TRBJ2-7; V gene: TRBV5-1; CDR3 protein: CASSLRVGTYEQYF
J gene: TRBJ1-2; V gene: TRBV5-4; CDR3 protein: CASSWEGQVYGYTF
J gene: TRBJ1-4; V gene: TRBV10-3; CDR3 protein: CAMSAGYEKLFF
J gene: TRBJ2-5; V gene: TRBV4-3; CDR3 protein: CASSQDLVAARPGQGGRETQYF
J gene: TRBJ2-2; V gene: TRBV7-9; CDR3 protein: CASSSIAGENTGELFF
J gene: TRBJ2-5; V gene: TRBV15; CDR3 protein: CATSRRTSGYQETQYF
J gene: TRBJ1-4; V gene: TRBV28; CDR3 protein: CASRFQGTNEKLFF
J gene: .; V gene: TRBV6-2/TRBV6-3; CDR3 protein: CASTTGGYEQYF
J gene: TRBJ2-3; V gene: TRBV29-1; CDR3 protein: CSVPGLASLTDTQYF
J gene: TRBJ2-5; V gene: TRBV7-2; CDR3 protein: CASSLASTKTQETQYF
J gene: TRBJ2-7; V gene: TRBV24-1; CDR3 protein: CATSDLFGLEQYF
J gene: TRBJ2-7; V gene: TRBV7-9; CDR3 protein: CASSSDLGGSYEQYF
J gene: TRBJ2-1; V gene: TRBV29-1; CDR3 protein: CSVEAGANYNEQFF
J gene: TRBJ1-1; V gene: TRBV2; CDR3 protein: CASRLRQGYTEAFF
J gene: TRBJ1-1; V gene: TRBV11-2; CDR3 protein: CASSLEDRVAFF
J gene: TRBJ2-2; V gene: TRBV7-3; CDR3 protein: CASSLGTPNTGELFF
J gene: TRBJ2-7; V gene: TRBV20-1; CDR3 protein: CSTGTGLDEQYF
J gene: .; V gene: TRBV13; CDR3 protein: CACSGQGASNEQFF
J gene: TRBJ2-5; V gene: TRBV25-1; CDR3 protein: CASSFSYQETQYF
J gene: TRBJ2-7; V gene: TRBV5-6; CDR3 protein: CASAILSTGTAYEQYF
J gene: TRBJ2-1; V gene: TRBV4-1; CDR3 protein: CASSQVEQGQFF
J gene: TRBJ1-1; V gene: TRBV6-4; CDR3 protein: CASSDELGTEAFF
J gene: TRBJ1-4; V gene: TRBV27; CDR3 protein: CASSRFPGAGKLFF
J gene: TRBJ1-5; V gene: TRBV29-1; CDR3 protein: CSVATGWAQPQHF
J gene: .; V gene: TRBV29-1; CDR3 protein: CSVFFGNEQYF
J gene: TRBJ2-2; V gene: TRBV11-2; CDR3 protein: CASRLTVNTGELFF
J gene: TRBJ2-1; V gene: TRBV29-1; CDR3 protein: CSSFGRSSYNEQFF
J gene: TRBJ1-2; V gene: TRBV7-2; CDR3 protein: CASSWGTGEGYAF
J gene: TRBJ2-5; V gene: TRBV11-2; CDR3 protein: CASSGQGALIETQYF
J gene: TRBJ2-3; V gene: TRBV5-1; CDR3 protein: CASSLEAASTDTQYF
J gene: TRBJ1-2; V gene: TRBV12-5; CDR3 protein: CASGPDTYGYTF
J gene: TRBJ2-7; V gene: TRBV6-5; CDR3 protein: CASSYPDRGSEQYF
J gene: TRBJ1-2; V gene: TRBV4-3; CDR3 protein: CANSQDLAGNGYTF
J gene: TRBJ2-5; V gene: TRBV7-2; CDR3 protein: CASSSPRLVGETQYF
J gene: TRBJ2-3; V gene: TRBV4-2; CDR3 protein: CASSQEPAGGPVAQYF
J gene: TRBJ2-6; V gene: TRBV12-3/TRBV12-4; CDR3 protein: CASSLHWGGVLTF